This is a list of T cell receptor beta chains from one sample in a study of T cell responses to AZD1222 COVID-19 vaccine. Data came from immunoSEQ multiplex PCR; TCRdb stores just in-frame clones and leaves some out. The sample holds 150,000 to 200,000 clones, 90% to 95% seen once. Sequenced material: peripheral blood, taken 28 days after the second AZD1222 dose. Receptors originate from an adult who received the AZD1222 COVID-19 vaccine. The CDR3 runs from the conserved cysteine through the conserved F or W. Fields, in order: D gene, V gene, J gene, clone size, CDR3 protein, CDR3 DNA. A D gene is named only where the DNA matches it firmly. Size tells how often a clone was seen (once, few, many) or the class of an expanded clone, and some rows leave it out.

D gene: .
V gene: TRBV15
J gene: TRBJ2-1
clone size: .
CDR3 protein: CATSREPGQGSYNEQFF
CDR3 DNA: TGTGCCACCAGCAGAGAACCAGGGCAGGGCTCCTACAATGAGCAGTTCTTC

D gene: .
V gene: TRBV3-1/TRBV3-2
J gene: TRBJ1-4
clone size: .
CDR3 protein: CASSLDTRGEKLFF
CDR3 DNA: TGTGCCAGCAGCCTGGACACTCGAGGTGAAAAACTGTTTTTT

D gene: TRBD2
V gene: TRBV5-4
J gene: TRBJ2-3
clone size: .
CDR3 protein: CASSLTSGRDTQYF
CDR3 DNA: TGTGCCAGCAGCTTGACTAGCGGGAGGGATACGCAGTATTTT

D gene: .
V gene: TRBV7-6
J gene: TRBJ2-7
clone size: .
CDR3 protein: CASSGRGALEQYF
CDR3 DNA: TGTGCCAGCAGCGGGAGGGGGGCCCTCGAGCAGTACTTC

D gene: .
V gene: TRBV9
J gene: TRBJ2-7
clone size: once
CDR3 protein: CASSAGFGSYEQYF
CDR3 DNA: TGTGCCAGCAGCGCAGGGTTTGGCTCCTACGAGCAGTACTTC

D gene: .
V gene: TRBV6-5
J gene: TRBJ2-1
clone size: once
CDR3 protein: CASSSQGINEQFF
CDR3 DNA: TGTGCCAGCAGTTCTCAGGGAATCAATGAGCAGTTCTTC

D gene: .
V gene: TRBV28
J gene: TRBJ2-7
clone size: few
CDR3 protein: CASSSAYEQYF
CDR3 DNA: TGTGCCAGCAGTTCGGCCTACGAGCAGTACTTC

D gene: .
V gene: TRBV7-2
J gene: TRBJ2-3
clone size: .
CDR3 protein: CASSLGWGVTDTQYF
CDR3 DNA: TGTGCCAGCAGCTTAGGCTGGGGGGTCACAGATACGCAGTATTTT

D gene: TRBD2
V gene: TRBV5-8
J gene: TRBJ2-7
clone size: .
CDR3 protein: CASSLYLAGGIEQYF
CDR3 DNA: TGTGCCAGCAGCTTGTACCTAGCGGGAGGGATCGAGCAGTACTTC

D gene: .
V gene: TRBV19
J gene: TRBJ2-2
clone size: .
CDR3 protein: CASSWGAAVTGELFF
CDR3 DNA: TGTGCCAGTAGCTGGGGGGCTGCGGTCACCGGGGAGCTGTTTTTT

D gene: .
V gene: TRBV19
J gene: TRBJ1-6
clone size: once
CDR3 protein: CASSIPDQGDSPLHF
CDR3 DNA: TGTGCCAGTAGTATTCCGGATCAAGGGGATTCACCCCTCCACTTT

D gene: .
V gene: TRBV7-9
J gene: TRBJ2-2
clone size: once
CDR3 protein: CASSLAGSDAGELFF
CDR3 DNA: TGTGCCAGCAGCTTAGCTGGGAGTGACGCCGGGGAGCTGTTTTTT

D gene: .
V gene: TRBV20-1
J gene: TRBJ1-2
clone size: .
CDR3 protein: CSQNDYGYTF
CDR3 DNA: TGCAGCCAAAACGACTATGGCTACACCTTC

D gene: .
V gene: TRBV7-9
J gene: TRBJ1-1
clone size: .
CDR3 protein: CATSRVRGNTEAFF
CDR3 DNA: TGTGCCACCTCGAGGGTGCGTGGGAACACTGAAGCTTTCTTT

D gene: .
V gene: TRBV27
J gene: TRBJ2-1
clone size: .
CDR3 protein: CASSLNPHILNEQFF
CDR3 DNA: TGTGCCAGCAGTTTAAACCCTCACATACTCAATGAGCAGTTCTTC

D gene: .
V gene: TRBV20-1
J gene: TRBJ1-2
clone size: .
CDR3 protein: CSASSRQSYGYTF
CDR3 DNA: TGCAGTGCTAGTTCGAGACAGTCCTATGGCTACACCTTC

D gene: .
V gene: TRBV4-2
J gene: TRBJ2-7
clone size: .
CDR3 protein: CASSQAWGGGLSSYEQYF
CDR3 DNA: TGTGCCAGCAGCCAAGCTTGGGGAGGGGGGTTGAGCTCCTACGAGCAGTACTTC

D gene: TRBD1
V gene: TRBV28
J gene: TRBJ2-7
clone size: .
CDR3 protein: CASRGGEQGAIEQYF
CDR3 DNA: TGTGCCAGCAGAGGAGGGGAACAGGGGGCAATCGAGCAGTACTTC

D gene: .
V gene: TRBV18
J gene: TRBJ1-5
clone size: .
CDR3 protein: CASSPSGGVGNQPQHF
CDR3 DNA: TGTGCCAGCTCACCGTCGGGTGGGGTGGGGAATCAGCCCCAGCATTTT

D gene: .
V gene: TRBV6-5
J gene: TRBJ1-3
clone size: .
CDR3 protein: CASRGQLVSGNTIYF
CDR3 DNA: TGTGCCAGCAGAGGACAGCTAGTCTCTGGAAACACCATATATTTT

D gene: TRBD1
V gene: TRBV6-5
J gene: TRBJ2-7
clone size: .
CDR3 protein: CASRAGTGVYEQYF
CDR3 DNA: TGTGCCAGCAGAGCCGGGACAGGGGTCTACGAGCAGTACTTC

D gene: .
V gene: TRBV12-3/TRBV12-4
J gene: TRBJ1-2
clone size: .
CDR3 protein: CASSFGGGYGYTF
CDR3 DNA: TGTGCCAGCAGTTTTGGGGGGGGCTATGGCTACACCTTC

D gene: .
V gene: TRBV4-2
J gene: TRBJ2-3
clone size: .
CDR3 protein: CASSQEGQLNGPDTQYF
CDR3 DNA: TGTGCCAGCAGCCAAGAAGGGCAACTCAACGGTCCAGATACGCAGTATTTT

D gene: .
V gene: TRBV7-9
J gene: TRBJ1-2
clone size: once
CDR3 protein: CASSLAQGDYGYTF
CDR3 DNA: TGTGCCAGCAGCTTAGCGCAAGGAGACTATGGCTACACCTTC

D gene: .
V gene: TRBV7-3
J gene: TRBJ2-7
clone size: .
CDR3 protein: CASSLYLVGGNYEQYF
CDR3 DNA: TGTGCCAGCAGCTTATACCTGGTAGGGGGGAACTACGAGCAGTACTTC

D gene: TRBD1
V gene: TRBV9
J gene: TRBJ1-4
clone size: .
CDR3 protein: CASSVEGQLPEKLFF
CDR3 DNA: TGTGCCAGCAGCGTCGAGGGACAGCTTCCTGAAAAACTGTTTTTT

D gene: .
V gene: TRBV7-2
J gene: TRBJ1-2
clone size: .
CDR3 protein: CASSLGWGNYGYTF
CDR3 DNA: TGTGCCAGCAGCTTAGGGTGGGGGAACTATGGCTACACCTTC

D gene: .
V gene: TRBV10-3
J gene: TRBJ1-1
clone size: .
CDR3 protein: CAIGSLLEGGKEAFF
CDR3 DNA: TGTGCCATCGGGTCTCTGCTCGAGGGAGGCAAGGAAGCTTTCTTT

D gene: .
V gene: TRBV6-1
J gene: TRBJ1-5
clone size: .
CDR3 protein: CASSEGNQPQHF
CDR3 DNA: TGTGCCAGCAGTGAAGGGAATCAGCCCCAGCATTTT

D gene: TRBD2
V gene: TRBV7-9
J gene: TRBJ2-1
clone size: .
CDR3 protein: CASSLWAGGPDNEQFF
CDR3 DNA: TGTGCCAGCAGCTTATGGGCGGGAGGGCCGGACAATGAGCAGTTCTTC

D gene: .
V gene: TRBV6-2/TRBV6-3
J gene: TRBJ2-2
clone size: .
CDR3 protein: CASSSYTGELFF
CDR3 DNA: TGTGCCAGCAGTTCTTACACCGGGGAGCTGTTTTTT

D gene: TRBD1
V gene: TRBV28
J gene: TRBJ1-1
clone size: .
CDR3 protein: CASSFPTGGIAFF
CDR3 DNA: TGTGCCAGCAGCTTCCCGACAGGGGGAATAGCTTTCTTT

D gene: .
V gene: TRBV15
J gene: TRBJ1-1
clone size: few
CDR3 protein: CATSRRVQATMNTEAFF
CDR3 DNA: TGTGCCACCAGCAGGCGAGTGCAGGCGACAATGAACACTGAAGCTTTCTTT

D gene: TRBD2
V gene: TRBV10-3
J gene: TRBJ2-1
clone size: once
CDR3 protein: CAISETSGRFDEQFF
CDR3 DNA: TGTGCCATCAGTGAGACTAGCGGGAGATTCGATGAGCAGTTCTTC

D gene: .
V gene: TRBV24-1
J gene: TRBJ1-1
clone size: .
CDR3 protein: CATTETGGTEAFF
CDR3 DNA: TGTGCCACCACCGAGACAGGAGGGACTGAAGCTTTCTTT

D gene: .
V gene: TRBV6-5
J gene: TRBJ1-4
clone size: .
CDR3 protein: CASSPPKPNEKLFF
CDR3 DNA: TGTGCCAGCAGTCCACCTAAACCTAATGAAAAACTGTTTTTT

D gene: TRBD2
V gene: TRBV5-4
J gene: TRBJ2-1
clone size: .
CDR3 protein: CASSLSGRAPNEQFF
CDR3 DNA: TGTGCCAGCAGCCTTAGCGGGAGGGCCCCCAATGAGCAGTTCTTC

D gene: TRBD2
V gene: TRBV9
J gene: TRBJ2-7
clone size: .
CDR3 protein: CASSVDRLAGGEQYF
CDR3 DNA: TGTGCCAGCAGCGTAGATAGACTAGCGGGCGGCGAGCAGTACTTC

D gene: TRBD1
V gene: TRBV25-1
J gene: TRBJ1-4
clone size: .
CDR3 protein: CASSEIEGTNRGEKLFF
CDR3 DNA: TGTGCCAGCAGTGAGATCGAGGGCACTAACAGGGGAGAAAAACTGTTTTTT

D gene: TRBD1
V gene: TRBV27
J gene: TRBJ1-2
clone size: .
CDR3 protein: CASSPPWRQGGGYTF
CDR3 DNA: TGTGCCAGCAGTCCCCCCTGGCGACAGGGGGGTGGCTACACCTTC

D gene: TRBD1
V gene: TRBV27
J gene: TRBJ1-6
clone size: .
CDR3 protein: CASRKGQAYNSPLHF
CDR3 DNA: TGTGCCAGCAGAAAGGGACAGGCTTATAATTCACCCCTCCACTTT

D gene: TRBD1
V gene: TRBV5-1
J gene: TRBJ1-1
clone size: .
CDR3 protein: CASGTGGMNTEAFF
CDR3 DNA: TGCGCCAGTGGGACAGGGGGCATGAACACTGAAGCTTTCTTT

D gene: .
V gene: TRBV18
J gene: TRBJ2-5
clone size: .
CDR3 protein: CASSQLRGETQYF
CDR3 DNA: TGTGCCAGCTCACAATTACGGGGGGAGACCCAGTACTTC